This TCR beta chain was sequenced during a study of tumor-infiltrating lymphocytes in primary liver carcinoma. Study in general: There were roughly 3.5 to 7.5 million productive TCRbeta reads per sample, a yield similar across tissue types.

The CDR3 is 14 residues long. Germline values: CDR1 LNHDA, CDR2 SQIVND (reference sequence). Between roughly 17 and 31 mg of unsorted bulk tissue served as the source from which RNA and DNA were co-extracted. Study-wide results and limits: Only about 7-24% of top clones were detected in each of the five tumor regions.

A word on this clonotype: Its antigen remains unknown. This may be a read error: a much more frequent sequence differs by one nucleotide.

The investigators made TCR beta cDNA from approximately 510 ng total RNA, using a constant-region primer. Library construction for TCR beta comprised three nested multiplex PCR rounds performed with slightly modified ARM-PCR. The opening two PCR rounds, roughly 11 cycles each, paired TRBV1-TRBV30 forward primers with a C-beta reverse primer. TCRdb passed the multiplex PCR reads through MiXCR, listing each CDR3 protein once. The data show some 38,000 distinct CDR3 sequences, just under 75% seen once. This chain links TRBV19 with TRBJ2-3; D gene unclear. Sample: liver tumor tissue from sampling region 4. Subset described: tumor region T4, right-lateral pole. This TCR derives from a man aged 35-49 years with primary liver carcinoma and hepatitis B virus infection. The CDR3 DNA follows: TGTGTCAGTAGTATAGCCCCGGAAACAGCTACGCAGTATTTT. Its translation: CVSSIAPETATQYF.